Given below is one T cell receptor (beta chain) in context. Its antigen is not known. TCRdb passed the RT-PCR reads through MiXCR, listing each CDR3 protein once. The sample contains hundreds of thousands of distinct CDR3 sequences, about 25% of which appear only once. This sample was included in a study of response to subunit inactivated influenza vaccine. The study's findings and limits: The authors proposed limited new T cell recruitment per seasonal influenza vaccination.

The TCR comes from a man aged 45-65 years who received an inactivated influenza vaccine. Here the sequenced sample was CD4+ T cells sorted from PBMCs, taken roughly 5 days after vaccination.

This CDR3 reads CASSELPGGARVDTQYF. The DNA for the CDR3 is TGTGCCAGCAGTGAACTACCGGGGGGCGCAAGGGTTGATACGCAGTATTTT. The chain combines TRBV6-1 with TRBJ2-3; tentative D call: TRBD2 (7 bases). V shed 2 bases and J shed 6 bases, with 21 bases lying between them. This CDR3 region has 17 residues. Germline lookup yields CDR1 MNHNS and CDR2 SASEGT.